These 20 T cell receptor beta chains were all obtained from the same sample, sequenced in a study of blood T cell repertoires in COVID-19. The data were produced by immunoSEQ multiplex PCR, yet TCRdb's version contains in-frame clones alone and is incomplete. The sample records about 99,000 clones, roughly 76% being singletons. The source material was peripheral blood. These receptors were obtained from an elderly man with COVID-19, enrolled during active disease.

To note about this clone: Germline and junction disagree at one end, which may indicate a read error. The chain employs TRBV7-7 and TRBJ2-3; a possible D gene is TRBD2 (6 bases). Germline V gives CDR1 SSHAT, CDR2 FNYEAQ (reference sequence). This CDR3 is built from 13 residues. The CDR3 DNA sequence: TGTGCTAGCAGCACAGACGCGGGGGATACGCAGTATTTT. This codes for CASSTDAGDTQYF.

The V and J genes are TRBV3-1 (or the pseudogene TRBV3-2) and TRBJ1-1; no clear D gene. The CDR3 consists of 17 residues. The germline V gene encodes CDR1 LGHDT and CDR2 YNNKEL (reference sequence). V was cut by 1 base and J by 3 bases, with 18 bases left in between. DNA for the CDR3: TGTGCCAGCAGCCAAGCTTTCCGGGGTAAGTGGTACACTGAAGCTTTCTTT. Translated, it gives CASSQAFRGKWYTEAFF.

CDR3 amino acids: CASSIQGRPNYGYTF. The CDR3 bases are TGTGCCAGTAGTATACAGGGGCGTCCTAACTATGGCTACACCTTC. The genes are TRBV19 and TRBJ1-2; D might be TRBD1 (6 bases). Germline-derived CDR1 and CDR2 are LNHDA and SQIVND (reference sequence). Trimming shortened V by 2 bases and J by 0 bases, and 10 bases separated the two germline ends. This CDR3 comprises 15 residues.

The gene calls are TRBV19 and TRBJ2-1; the match to TRBD2 covers 10 bases. From germline, CDR1 is LNHDA and CDR2 SQIVND (reference sequence). The length of the CDR3 is 15 residues. Trimming at V came to 9 bases and at J to 4 bases, leaving 9 bases not matched to a gene. The CDR3 DNA reads as TGTGCCAGCTTATCCGGGACTAGCGCTTACAATGAGCAGTTCTTC. It yields the protein CASLSGTSAYNEQFF.

The V call is TRBV7-2, the J call TRBJ2-5, with D perhaps matching TRBD1 (6 bases). The CDR3 runs 14 residues. Trimming removed 6 bases at V and 5 bases at J, with 16 bases between. CDR1 and CDR2 from the germline V gene are SGHTA and FQGNSA. Here the CDR3 DNA reads TGTGCCAGCAGACCAGGGGCGACCTTTGAGACCCAGTACTTC. Amino acid sequence: CASRPGATFETQYF. The full variable domain, with the rest looked up from reference TRBV7-2 and TRBJ2-5, is GAGVSQSPSNKVTEKGKDVELRCDPISGHTALYWYRQSLGQGLEFLIYFQGNSAPDKSGLPSDRFSAERTGGSVSTLTIQRTQQEDSAVYLCASRPGATFETQYFGPGTRLLVL.

The chain recombines TRBV3-1 (or the pseudogene TRBV3-2) with TRBJ2-1; D is uncertain. V was trimmed by 0 bases and J by 6 bases, leaving 12 bases between them. This CDR3 has 15 amino acids. Germline CDR1 is LGHDT and CDR2 is YNNKEL (reference sequence). CDR3 coding DNA: TGTGCCAGCAGCCAAGATACAGCCTGGGTCAATGAGCAGTTCTTC. It translates to CASSQDTAWVNEQFF.

CDR3 region: CASVASGANVLTF. CDR3 nucleotide sequence: TGTGCCAGCGTAGCCTCTGGGGCCAACGTCCTGACTTTC. The chain recombines TRBV28 with TRBJ2-6; no clear D. Trimming took off 8 bases at V and 0 bases at J, with 5 bases between the two ends. Looked up from germline, CDR1 is MDHEN and CDR2 is SYDVKM. CDR3 length: 13 amino acids. The variable domain in full, with the rest retrieved from reference TRBV28 and TRBJ2-6, is DVKVTQSSRYLVKRTGEKVFLECVQDMDHENMFWYRQDPGLGLRLIYFSYDVKMKEKGDIPEGYSVSREKKERFSLILESASTNQTSMYLCASVASGANVLTFGAGSRLTVL.

The J gene is TRBJ2-2, the V gene TRBV30, with 9 nucleotides matching TRBD2. CDR3 length: 18 amino acids. V lost 1 base, J lost 1 base, and 10 bases stayed unmatched. The germline gives CDR1 GTSNPN, CDR2 SVGIG (reference sequence). The CDR3 DNA sequence: TGTGCCTGGAGTGCTTTTACCGGGACTAGCCAGAACACCGGGGAGCTGTTTTTT. Encoded protein: CAWSAFTGTSQNTGELFF.

This chain uses TRBV11-2 with TRBJ1-2; D perhaps matches TRBD1 (5 bases). The ends were cut back, 5 bases at V and 8 bases at J, with 21 bases in the middle. The CDR3 contains 15 residues. Germline assignment: CDR1 SGHAT and CDR2 FQNNGV. The CDR3 DNA is TGTGCCAGCAGCCTTATAGGGCAGGGAAATCAAGGCTACACCTTC. Its protein is CASSLIGQGNQGYTF. Filled out from reference TRBV11-2 and TRBJ1-2, the complete variable domain reads EAGVAQSPRYKIIEKRQSVAFWCNPISGHATLYWYQQILGQGPKLLIQFQNNGVVDDSQLPKDRFSAERLKGVDSTLKIQPAKLEDSAVYLCASSLIGQGNQGYTFGSGTRLTVV.

The chain uses TRBV5-5 and TRBJ2-1; 9 bases line up with TRBD2. The V and J ends lost 3 bases and 8 bases, in that order; junction bases with no gene match: 9. Germline loops: CDR1 SGHKS, CDR2 YYEKEE (reference sequence). The CDR3 covers 15 residues. The CDR3: CASSSSGASVYEQFF. As DNA, the CDR3 is TGTGCCAGCAGCTCTAGCGGGGCTAGTGTATATGAGCAGTTCTTC.

This chain connects TRBV10-3 to TRBJ2-1, with a weak D call TRBD2 (5 bases). The CDR3 is 12 residues long. Trimming took 8 bases from V and 6 from J, leaving 11 bases between them. In germline, CDR1 is ENHRY, CDR2 SYGVKD. This CDR3 reads CAIGLAVNEQFF. For the CDR3, the DNA is TGTGCCATCGGTCTAGCCGTCAATGAGCAGTTCTTC.

This clone was recorded once. At the DNA level, this CDR3 is encoded by other sequences in the same sample as well. The rearrangement uses TRBV5-1 and TRBJ2-2; TRBD2 might be the D (7 bases). The germline V gene has CDR1 SGHRS and CDR2 YFSETQ. CDR3 length: 16 residues. Trimming shortened V by 1 base and J by 1 base, and 11 bases separated the two germline ends. CDR3 sequence (DNA): TGCGCCAGCAGCTTGATGGGGGGGCAGAACACCGGGGAGCTGTTTTTT. This codes for CASSLMGGQNTGELFF.

The gene calls are TRBV7-8 and TRBJ2-7, with 8 bases lining up with TRBD2. Per the germline V gene, CDR1 is SGHVS and CDR2 is FQNEAQ. V lost 5 bases and J lost 3; bases outside the gene matches: 21. The CDR3 is made up of 19 amino acids. CDR3 amino acids: CASSPNRGGSSSVDYEQYF. The CDR3 region has the DNA TGTGCCAGCAGCCCGAACCGGGGGGGGAGTAGTTCCGTTGACTACGAGCAGTACTTC.

V is TRBV7-2 and J is TRBJ1-5; TRBD1 is a possible D gene (5 bases). V was clipped by 1 base and J by 2 bases, with 15 bases between them. This CDR3 spans 17 amino acids. The germline CDR1 and CDR2 sequences are SGHTA and FQGNSA. In nucleotides, the CDR3 is TGTGCCAGCAGCTTAGTGTTGGGGGGAAGCGGCAATCAGCCCCAGCATTTT. Translating gives CASSLVLGGSGNQPQHF. The variable domain in full, with the rest retrieved from reference TRBV7-2 and TRBJ1-5, is GAGVSQSPSNKVTEKGKDVELRCDPISGHTALYWYRQSLGQGLEFLIYFQGNSAPDKSGLPSDRFSAERTGGSVSTLTIQRTQQEDSAVYLCASSLVLGGSGNQPQHFGDGTRLSIL.

In its sample, this clone was seen a few times. This chain uses TRBV27 with TRBJ2-7; possible D gene TRBD1, 6 bases. The CDR3 length is 14 residues. Looked up from germline, CDR1 is MNHEY and CDR2 is SMNVEV (reference sequence). The ends were cut back, 3 bases at V and 6 bases at J, with 15 bases in the middle. This CDR3 reads CASSLGDIASEQYF. Here the CDR3 DNA reads TGTGCCAGCAGTTTGGGGGACATAGCTTCCGAGCAGTACTTC.

This chain joins TRBV7-8 and TRBJ2-5, with TRBD2 as a possible D gene (6 bases). V lost 7 bases to trimming and J lost 4 bases, with 10 bases between them. This CDR3 has 12 residues. Germline V gene data show CDR1 as SGHVS and CDR2 as FQNEAQ. The CDR3 nucleotides read TGTGCCAGCACCCAGGGAGGAGAGACCCAGTACTTC. Its translation: CASTQGGETQYF.

The chain carries TRBV29-1 and TRBJ1-2; the match to TRBD1 covers 7 bases. The V segment lost 4 bases and the J segment 8 bases; nucleotides outside the gene matches: 7. This CDR3 spans 12 amino acids. The V gene's germline CDR1 is SQVTM and CDR2 ANQGSEA. In DNA, the CDR3 is TGCAGCGTTGGGGATACAGGGGAAGGCTACACCTTC. Translating gives CSVGDTGEGYTF.

This chain joins TRBV30 and TRBJ2-3; no clear D. V was pared by 0 bases and J by 0 bases, with 16 bases between. Germline V CDR1 and CDR2: GTSNPN, SVGIG (reference sequence). This CDR3 comprises 17 residues. The CDR3 sequence: CAWSVPRPGASTDTQYF. CDR3 bases: TGTGCCTGGAGTGTACCCCGGCCGGGTGCTAGCACAGATACGCAGTATTTT.

The chain combines TRBV5-1 with TRBJ2-7, with 7 positions matching TRBD2. CDR3 size: 14 residues. Germline loops: CDR1 SGHRS, CDR2 YFSETQ. V lost 0 bases to trimming and J lost 4 bases; unmatched junction nucleotides: 4. CDR3: CASSLVTGGYEQYF. The CDR3 coding sequence is TGCGCCAGCAGCTTGGTGACGGGAGGATACGAGCAGTACTTC.

The count of this clone is one. The genes are TRBV10-3 and TRBJ1-3; 7 bases match TRBD1. The V gene's germline CDR1 is ENHRY and CDR2 SYGVKD. The CDR3 runs 14 residues. The V segment lost 6 bases and the J segment 4 bases; nucleotides outside the gene matches: 6. CDR3 sequence reads: CAIRRTGAGNTIYF. The CDR3 DNA follows: TGTGCCATCAGACGGACAGGAGCGGGAAACACCATATATTTT.